This passage covers 32 T cell receptor beta chains from one sample sequenced in a study of shared clonotypes between healthy human individuals. Sequencing used immunoSEQ multiplex PCR; TCRdb keeps in-frame clones, though not all of them. The table has about 2.4 million clones, more than 90% seen once. Specimen: naive CD4+ T cells sorted from blood. The subset denotes: CD45RA+ positively selected. The receptors were gathered from a man younger than 35 in good health.

Only a few counts were recorded for this clone. The chain links TRBV25-1 to TRBJ1-1; D not certain. Germline CDR1 is MGHDK and CDR2 is SYGVNS. V lost 6 bases, J lost 0 bases, and 11 bases lay in between. This CDR3 contains 14 residues. The CDR3 nucleotides are TGTGCCAGCAGGGGAGGTCTAATGAACACTGAAGCTTTCTTT. Translated, it gives CASRGGLMNTEAFF.

The chain combines TRBV6-5 with TRBJ2-1; 7 bases align to TRBD1. J was trimmed by 3 bases and V by 5 bases; bases with no gene match: 4. The CDR3 covers 14 residues. The germline gives CDR1 MNHEY, CDR2 SVGAGI. Here the CDR3 DNA reads TGTGCCAGCAGTACAGGGGCCCTCTACAATGAGCAGTTCTTC. Translated, it gives CASSTGALYNEQFF.

The chain links TRBV10-2 to TRBJ2-7, with D perhaps matching TRBD1 or TRBD2 (5 bases each). Trimming removed 6 bases at V and 1 base at J, with 13 bases between. Germline loops: CDR1 WSHSY, CDR2 SAAADI. The CDR3 consists of 14 residues. The DNA of the CDR3 is TGCGCCAGCAGACCCGGGACGGGATCCTACGAGCAGTACTTC. Protein: CASRPGTGSYEQYF.

This clone was seen only once. J is TRBJ2-7 and V is TRBV19, with D perhaps TRBD1 or TRBD2 (6 bases each). Germline CDR1 is LNHDA and CDR2 is SQIVND (reference sequence). CDR3 length equals 12 residues. Trimming removed 4 bases from V and 7 bases from J, with 11 bases in between. This chain's CDR3 is CASSRGAGEQYF. CDR3 nucleotide sequence: TGTGCCAGTAGTAGGGGGGCAGGGGAGCAGTACTTC.

The rearrangement uses TRBV6-1 and TRBJ1-5, with D unclear. Germline V gives CDR1 MNHNS, CDR2 SASEGT. The V end was cut by 3 bases, the J end by 1 base, with 13 bases between. CDR3 length: 16 residues. The CDR3 bases are TGTGCCAGCAGTGATCTAGGAGGCGTGAGCAATCAGCCCCAGCATTTT. Translation: CASSDLGGVSNQPQHF.

The rearrangement links TRBV5-5 to TRBJ1-6; no clear D gene. Trimming cost V 2 bases and J 4 bases, with 7 bases left between them. The CDR3 is 14 residues long. Germline assignment: CDR1 SGHKS and CDR2 YYEKEE (reference sequence). In nucleotides, the CDR3 is TGTGCCAGCAGCTTCGGGATGTATAATTCACCCCTCCACTTT. This encodes CASSFGMYNSPLHF.

The chain recombines TRBV6-6 with TRBJ2-7; 8 positions agree with TRBD1. Germline V gene sequence: CDR1 MNHNY, CDR2 SVGAGI (reference sequence). V lost 2 bases, J lost 3 bases, and 6 bases stayed unmatched. This CDR3 has 15 residues. DNA for the CDR3: TGTGCCAGCAGTTACATACCGGGACAGGACTACGAGCAGTACTTC. Protein: CASSYIPGQDYEQYF.

The chain employs TRBV5-4 and TRBJ1-2, with D unclear. V shed 4 bases and J shed 0 bases, with 10 bases lying between them. Per the germline V gene, CDR1 is SGHNT and CDR2 is YYREEE (reference sequence). The CDR3 loop spans 14 amino acids. CDR3 sequence reads: CASSLLHTNYGYTF. The DNA of the CDR3 is TGTGCCAGCAGCCTGCTCCACACTAACTATGGCTACACCTTC.

This chain links TRBV5-8 with TRBJ2-3; D might be TRBD2 (6 bases). Germline V lookup: CDR1 SGHTS, CDR2 YDEGEE. This CDR3 contains 16 residues. V was cut by 3 bases and J by 7 bases, with 21 bases left in between. The CDR3 spells CASSSGLRGLLNTQYF. For the CDR3, the DNA is TGTGCCAGCAGCTCGGGATTGCGGGGCCTTTTGAATACGCAGTATTTT.

The CDR3 here is CASSSVPAVNNQPQHF. CDR3 sequence (DNA): TGTGCCAGCAGTTCAGTTCCGGCGGTTAATAATCAGCCCCAGCATTTT. V is TRBV28 and J is TRBJ1-5; D is unclear. Germline CDR1 reads MDHEN; CDR2 reads SYDVKM. This CDR3 has 16 residues. Deletions cut 4 bases from V and 4 bases from J, with 17 bases between.

V is TRBV7-3 and J is TRBJ2-2; D not certain. Looked up from germline, CDR1 is SGHTA and CDR2 is FQGTGA. V dropped 2 bases and J dropped 1 base, with 5 bases sitting between them. CDR3 length: 14 amino acids. CDR3 loop: CASSLLGNTGELFF. CDR3 bases: TGTGCCAGCAGCTTACTCGGGAACACCGGGGAGCTGTTTTTT.

Only a few counts were recorded for this clone. The V gene is TRBV19, the J gene TRBJ1-5; weak D call: TRBD1 (5 bases). The V gene's germline CDR1 is LNHDA and CDR2 SQIVND (reference sequence). The CDR3 totals 15 residues. V lost 8 bases and J 1 base, leaving 15 bases between the germline ends. CDR3 region: CASRPSGRSNQPQHF. CDR3 in DNA: TGTGCCAGTCGCCCCTCAGGGAGAAGCAATCAGCCCCAGCATTTT.

This sequence joins TRBV5-6 and TRBJ2-2; 9 bases match TRBD1. Germline V CDR1 and CDR2: SGHDT, YYEEEE. J gave up 6 bases and V 0 bases, and 3 bases lay outside the gene matches. The CDR3 has 15 residues. Here the CDR3 reads CASSLGDREAGELFF. CDR3 in DNA: TGTGCCAGCAGCTTGGGGGACAGGGAGGCCGGGGAGCTGTTTTTT.

The chain links TRBV10-3 to TRBJ2-3; 8 positions agree with TRBD2. CDR1 and CDR2 (germline): ENHRY, SYGVKD. The CDR3 is 13 residues long. V trimming: 7 bases; J trimming: 1 base; junction bases outside the gene matches: 1. CDR3 amino acids: CAIKAGGTDTQYF. CDR3 nucleotide sequence: TGTGCCATCAAAGCGGGGGGCACAGATACGCAGTATTTT.

This chain links TRBV6-1 with TRBJ2-2, with unresolved D. Trimming removed 6 bases from V and 6 bases from J, with 8 bases in between. Germline V gene sequence: CDR1 MNHNS, CDR2 SASEGT. This CDR3 has 12 amino acids. The CDR3 protein is CASSADAGELFF. The DNA for the CDR3 is TGTGCCAGCAGCGCCGACGCCGGGGAGCTGTTTTTT.

The chain has TRBV6-1 and TRBJ2-1; perhaps D is TRBD1 or TRBD2 (6 bases each). V was pared by 4 bases and J by 3 bases, with 16 bases between. CDR3 length equals 16 residues. Germline V gives CDR1 MNHNS, CDR2 SASEGT. The DNA for the CDR3 is TGTGCCAGCAGTGGTTCTTTCGGGGGCTTCTACAATGAGCAGTTCTTC. It is translated as CASSGSFGGFYNEQFF.

The chain is built from TRBV6-6 and TRBJ2-2, with TRBD1 identical over 7 bases. Germline CDR1 reads MNHNY; CDR2 reads SVGAGI (reference sequence). This CDR3 has 14 residues. With V trimmed by 9 bases and J by 0 bases, 4 bases remained unmatched. CDR3 amino acids: CASNRGSNTGELFF. The CDR3 coding sequence is TGTGCCAGTAACAGGGGCTCGAACACCGGGGAGCTGTTTTTT.

V and J are TRBV7-2 and TRBJ1-2; no clear D. Germline V gives CDR1 SGHTA, CDR2 FQGNSA. V was shortened by 5 bases and J by 9 bases, with 13 bases between the two germline ends. The CDR3 is made up of 12 amino acids. CDR3 sequence reads: CASSPIFGSYTF. The DNA for the CDR3 is TGTGCCAGCAGCCCCATTTTCGGAAGCTACACCTTC. Looking up the rest from reference TRBV7-2 and TRBJ1-2 gives the full variable domain: GAGVSQSPSNKVTEKGKDVELRCDPISGHTALYWYRQSLGQGLEFLIYFQGNSAPDKSGLPSDRFSAERTGGSVSTLTIQRTQQEDSAVYLCASSPIFGSYTFGSGTRLTVV.

This rearrangement joins TRBV6-1 to TRBJ2-7; 13 bases are a match to TRBD2. J gave up 4 bases and V 2 bases, and 5 bases lay outside the gene matches. Germline V gene sequence: CDR1 MNHNS, CDR2 SASEGT. The CDR3 length is 16 residues. The CDR3 loop is CASSEWRTSGSYEQYF. CDR3 coding DNA: TGTGCCAGCAGTGAATGGAGGACTAGCGGGAGTTACGAGCAGTACTTC.

The chain links TRBV27 to TRBJ2-1; 8 nucleotides agree with TRBD2. Per germline, CDR1 MNHEY and CDR2 SMNVEV (reference sequence). Trimming took 8 bases from V and 8 from J; bases not matched to a gene: 17. CDR3 size: 16 residues. CDR3 in amino acids: CASGWPSNGRAYEQFF. The CDR3 DNA is TGTGCCAGCGGATGGCCGAGCAACGGGAGGGCCTATGAGCAGTTCTTC.

J is TRBJ2-2 and V is TRBV5-1; 8 positions match TRBD1. V trimming: 4 bases; J trimming: 4 bases; junction bases outside the gene matches: 9. CDR3 length: 16 amino acids. Germline V gene data show CDR1 as SGHRS and CDR2 as YFSETQ. CDR3 nucleotide sequence: TGCGCCAGCAGCATCCGGGACAGGCCTGCCACCGGGGAGCTGTTTTTT. This encodes CASSIRDRPATGELFF.

The V call is TRBV10-2, the J call TRBJ2-1; TRBD2 matches 9 bases. This CDR3 is 17 amino acids long. With V trimmed by 3 bases and J by 7 bases, 13 bases remained unmatched. Germline-derived CDR1 and CDR2 are WSHSY and SAAADI. The CDR3 bases are TGCGCCAGCAGTGAAAATTGGGCGGTAGCGGGGGTTAATGAGCAGTTCTTC. Translating gives CASSENWAVAGVNEQFF.

The gene calls are TRBV18 and TRBJ2-7; 7 bases map to TRBD1. Germline assignment: CDR1 KGHSH and CDR2 LQKENI. The J segment lost 2 bases and the V segment lost 1 base, leaving 8 bases of the junction unmatched. The CDR3 spans 16 residues. The CDR3 coding sequence is TGTGCCAGCTCACCACAACAGACAGGGATCACCTACGAGCAGTACTTC. Protein sequence: CASSPQQTGITYEQYF.

The rearrangement uses TRBV5-1 and TRBJ1-1; D might be TRBD1 (5 bases). Trimming cost V 5 bases and J 1 base, with 15 bases left between them. Germline V CDR1 and CDR2: SGHRS, YFSETQ. This CDR3 comprises 15 residues. The CDR3 DNA follows: TGCGCCAGCAGGGATACGGGACCGCAGAACACTGAAGCTTTCTTT. Translated: CASRDTGPQNTEAFF. Combining the CDR3 with reference TRBV5-1 and TRBJ1-1 gives the whole variable domain KAGVTQTPRYLIKTRGQQVTLSCSPISGHRSVSWYQQTPGQGLQFLFEYFSETQRNKGNFPGRFSGRQFSNSRSEMNVSTLELGDSALYLCASRDTGPQNTEAFFGQGTRLTVV.

The chain joins TRBV5-6 to TRBJ2-4; TRBD1 or TRBD2 may be the D gene (6 bases each). The CDR3 covers 12 residues. The V end lost 7 bases, the J end lost 2 bases, and 7 bases lay between the germline ends. Germline CDR1 reads SGHDT; CDR2 reads YYEEEE. The CDR3: CASRGPKNIQYF. CDR3 DNA sequence: TGTGCCAGCCGGGGGCCCAAAAACATTCAGTACTTC.

This clone came up once. A much larger clone differs by one base, so this may be a read error. The gene calls are TRBV7-2 and TRBJ2-5, with D unresolved. The DNA end is a closer match to TRBJ2-7, so the J assignment may be wrong. Germline loops: CDR1 SGHTA, CDR2 FQGNSA. The CDR3 loop spans 11 amino acids. For the CDR3, the DNA is TGTGCCAGCAGCTTAGACTACGAGCAGTACTTC. The encoded protein is CASSLDYEQYF.

The genes are TRBV29-1 and TRBJ1-1; D ambiguous. Germline CDR1 and CDR2: SQVTM and ANQGSEA. V shed 3 bases and J shed 1 base, with 18 bases lying between them. CDR3 length: 16 amino acids. DNA of the CDR3: TGCAGCGTTGATCCTATAAAAGGGAAAGCGAACACTGAAGCTTTCTTT. Translation gives CSVDPIKGKANTEAFF.

This chain links TRBV7-6 with TRBJ1-1; tentative D call: TRBD1 (5 bases). Germline assignment: CDR1 SGHVS and CDR2 FNYEAQ. CDR3 size: 14 residues. V was trimmed by 1 base and J by 1 base, leaving 7 bases between them. The CDR3 DNA sequence: TGTGCCAGCAGCTTAGGGGGCGCGAACACTGAAGCTTTCTTT. As protein: CASSLGGANTEAFF.

This chain joins TRBV10-3 and TRBJ2-7; 9 bases are a match to TRBD2. This CDR3 contains 15 residues. Trimming cost V 6 bases and J 2 bases; bases outside gene matches: 8. CDR1 and CDR2 from the germline V gene are ENHRY and SYGVKD. The CDR3 region is CAISFGLAPTYEQYF. CDR3 nucleotide sequence: TGTGCCATCAGCTTCGGACTAGCGCCTACCTACGAGCAGTACTTC.

J is TRBJ2-4 and V is TRBV29-1; D gene unclear. The germline gives CDR1 SQVTM, CDR2 ANQGSEA. CDR3 length: 13 residues. V was clipped by 2 bases and J by 0 bases, with 5 bases between them. In DNA, the CDR3 is TGCAGCGTTGAATCCCAAGCCAAAAACATTCAGTACTTC. Its protein is CSVESQAKNIQYF. Full variable domain (outside the CDR3, taken from reference TRBV29-1 and TRBJ2-4): SAVISQKPSRDICQRGTSLTIQCQVDSQVTMMFWYRQQPGQSLTLIATANQGSEATYESGFVIDKFPISRPNLTFSTLTVSNMSPEDSSIYLCSVESQAKNIQYFGAGTRLSVL.

This clone came up a few times. The CDR3 DNA sequence: TGCAGCGCCGACCCCGGAGCAGGGGGAGCTGAAGCTTTCTTT. Protein sequence: CSADPGAGGAEAFF. This chain joins TRBV29-1 and TRBJ1-1, with TRBD1 matching over 7 bases. Germline V CDR1 and CDR2: SQVTM, ANQGSEA. Trimming cost V 7 bases and J 6 bases; bases outside gene matches: 14. The CDR3 sequence is 14 residues long.

This chain joins TRBV4-3 and TRBJ1-5; possibly TRBD1 for D (5 bases). The CDR3 loop spans 17 amino acids. The V gene lost 0 bases and the J gene lost 6 bases, with 18 bases spanning the gap. The germline V gene has CDR1 LGHNA and CDR2 YSLEER. Here the CDR3 reads CASSQEVSGGMGQPQHF. CDR3 coding DNA: TGCGCCAGCAGCCAAGAAGTTTCCGGGGGTATGGGTCAGCCCCAGCATTTT.